This T cell receptor beta chain was identified in a study of CD8 T cells in Susac syndrome. With random hexamers, about 0.5 to 1 ug RNA was reverse transcribed. Amplification of TCR beta CDR3 was carried out by immunoSEQ multiplex PCR, which covered 54 Vbeta and 13 Jbeta segments. TCRdb used MiXCR to reprocess the immunoSEQ multiplex PCR reads, holding one entry per CDR3 protein. The sample lists about 120,000 distinct CDR3 sequences, roughly 94% seen once, with about 0.098% in the top ten. CDR1 and CDR2 (germline): MDHEN, SYDVKM. This CDR3 has 13 amino acids. Trimming removed 8 bases at V and 0 bases at J, with 9 bases between. Negative isolation yielded the CD8+ and CD4+ T cells, while FACS enriched the TEMRA cells.

This receptor was taken from a human donor in good health. Sequenced: CD4+ T cells from PBMCs. The J gene is TRBJ2-3, the V gene TRBV28, with D unclear. CDR3 nucleotide sequence: TGTGCCAGCGAGAATTTGAGCACAGATACGCAGTATTTT. It encodes CASENLSTDTQYF.